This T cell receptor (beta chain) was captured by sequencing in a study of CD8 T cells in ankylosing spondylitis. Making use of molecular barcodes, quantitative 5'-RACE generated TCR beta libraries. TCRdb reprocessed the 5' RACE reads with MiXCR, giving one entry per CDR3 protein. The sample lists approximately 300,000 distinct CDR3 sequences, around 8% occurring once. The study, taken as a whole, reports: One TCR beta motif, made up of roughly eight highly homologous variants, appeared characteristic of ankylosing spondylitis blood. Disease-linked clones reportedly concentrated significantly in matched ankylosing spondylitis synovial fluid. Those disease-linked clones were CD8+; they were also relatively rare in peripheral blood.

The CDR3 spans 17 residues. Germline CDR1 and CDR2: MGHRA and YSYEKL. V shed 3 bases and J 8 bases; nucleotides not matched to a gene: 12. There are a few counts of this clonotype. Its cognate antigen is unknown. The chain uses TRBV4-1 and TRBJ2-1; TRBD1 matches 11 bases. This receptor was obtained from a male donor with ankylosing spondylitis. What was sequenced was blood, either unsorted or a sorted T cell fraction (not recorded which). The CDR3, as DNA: TGCGCCAGCAGCCAGATAGGACAGGGGGCGGGGACGGATGAGCAGTTCTTC. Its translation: CASSQIGQGAGTDEQFF.